The entry below describes one T cell receptor (beta chain). The germline CDR1 and CDR2 sequences are SGHNT and YYREEE (reference sequence). The CDR3 is made up of 15 amino acids. The source of the sample is a study of T cells expressing NK-cell markers. TCRdb re-called the 5' RACE reads; one entry per CDR3 protein, DNA not given. The sample has 400,000 or so distinct CDR3 sequences. The specimen was blood T cells: a sorted CD56 or NKG2C T cell subset, CD4+ or CD8+ T cells, or bulk PBMC T cells (not recorded which). The chain links TRBV5-4 to TRBJ2-1; TCRdb gives TRBD2 as the D gene, but with no DNA this cannot be confirmed. The source is a woman between 45 and 60 years old in good health. CDR3 sequence: CASSLGGLAGSEQFF.